The rows below give T cell receptor beta chains drawn from one sample of a study of OX40 agonist ivuxolimab in advanced cancers. Clones were read by immunoSEQ multiplex PCR, and TCRdb kept only the in-frame ones, dropping some. The sample yields 60,000 or so clones, about 87% seen once. The sequencing used CD4+ or CD8+ T cells sorted from blood, collected in a trial of the OX40 agonist ivuxolimab. Every receptor here comes from an adult with an advanced solid tumor such as melanoma, head and neck, liver or kidney cancer. The CDR3 runs from the conserved cysteine through the conserved F or W. A D gene is named only where the DNA matches it firmly. Size is stated for part of the rows, as once, few or many counts, or as a class when the clone is expanded.

CDR3aa: CASSLTRTTNEKLFF; CDR3nt: TGTGCCAGCAGCTTAACTCGCACAACTAATGAAAAACTGTTTTTT; d_gene: .; v_gene: TRBV5-6; j_gene: TRBJ1-4; abundance: .
CDR3aa: CASSHTSGRYNEQFF; CDR3nt: TGTGCCAGCAGTCACACTAGCGGGAGGTACAATGAGCAGTTCTTC; d_gene: TRBD2; v_gene: TRBV6-5; j_gene: TRBJ2-1; abundance: .
CDR3aa: CASTGGGVGEQFF; CDR3nt: TGTGCCAGCACCGGGGGCGGGGTAGGTGAGCAGTTCTTC; d_gene: .; v_gene: TRBV6-1; j_gene: TRBJ2-1; abundance: few
CDR3aa: CASSLGQQGWSYEQYF; CDR3nt: TGTGCCAGCAGCTTGGGACAACAGGGTTGGTCCTACGAGCAGTACTTC; d_gene: .; v_gene: TRBV5-8; j_gene: TRBJ2-7; abundance: .
CDR3aa: CASSPGFMNTEAFF; CDR3nt: TGTGCCAGCAGCCCGGGTTTTATGAACACTGAAGCTTTCTTT; d_gene: .; v_gene: TRBV7-2; j_gene: TRBJ1-1; abundance: .
CDR3aa: CAISEATEAFF; CDR3nt: TGTGCCATCAGTGAGGCCACTGAAGCTTTCTTT; d_gene: .; v_gene: TRBV10-3; j_gene: TRBJ1-1; abundance: .
CDR3aa: CASSPNRDEKLFF; CDR3nt: TGTGCCAGCTCACCAAACAGGGATGAAAAACTGTTTTTT; d_gene: .; v_gene: TRBV18; j_gene: TRBJ1-4; abundance: .
CDR3aa: CASSVVGNQPQHF; CDR3nt: TGTGCCAGCAGTGTTGTGGGCAATCAGCCCCAGCATTTT; d_gene: .; v_gene: TRBV6-1; j_gene: TRBJ1-5; abundance: .
CDR3aa: CASRLTRVEQFF; CDR3nt: TGTGCCAGCAGACTTACCCGCGTTGAGCAGTTCTTC; d_gene: .; v_gene: TRBV6-6; j_gene: TRBJ2-1; abundance: .
CDR3aa: CASSGTTGGHQPQHF; CDR3nt: TGTGCCAGTAGTGGGACCACAGGGGGCCATCAGCCCCAGCATTTT; d_gene: TRBD1; v_gene: TRBV19; j_gene: TRBJ1-5; abundance: .
CDR3aa: CASTRGGSNQPQHF; CDR3nt: TGTGCCAGCACGCGAGGGGGGAGCAATCAGCCCCAGCATTTT; d_gene: .; v_gene: TRBV2; j_gene: TRBJ1-5; abundance: .
CDR3aa: CAAAGQGGSNQPQHF; CDR3nt: TGTGCCGCCGCGGGACAGGGAGGAAGCAATCAGCCCCAGCATTTT; d_gene: TRBD1; v_gene: TRBV10-3; j_gene: TRBJ1-5; abundance: .
CDR3aa: CASSPTWVKETQYF; CDR3nt: TGCGCCAGCAGCCCCACTTGGGTAAAAGAGACCCAGTACTTC; d_gene: .; v_gene: TRBV5-1; j_gene: TRBJ2-5; abundance: .
CDR3aa: CASSSRGNQETQYF; CDR3nt: TGTGCCAGCAGTTCTCGTGGTAACCAAGAGACCCAGTACTTC; d_gene: .; v_gene: TRBV6-6; j_gene: TRBJ2-5; abundance: .
CDR3aa: CASSLAEYEQYF; CDR3nt: TGTGCCAGCAGCTTAGCAGAATACGAGCAGTACTTC; d_gene: .; v_gene: TRBV7-3; j_gene: TRBJ2-7; abundance: once
CDR3aa: CASSKGGTSGHNEQFF; CDR3nt: TGTGCCAGCAGCAAAGGTGGGACTAGCGGGCACAATGAGCAGTTCTTC; d_gene: .; v_gene: TRBV21-1; j_gene: TRBJ2-1; abundance: .
CDR3aa: CATSTREAGELFF; CDR3nt: TGTGCCACCAGCACCAGGGAGGCCGGGGAGCTGTTTTTT; d_gene: .; v_gene: TRBV15; j_gene: TRBJ2-2; abundance: .
CDR3aa: CASRNPSGGVYEQYF; CDR3nt: TGTGCCAGCAGGAACCCTAGCGGGGGAGTTTACGAGCAGTACTTC; d_gene: TRBD2; v_gene: TRBV2; j_gene: TRBJ2-7; abundance: .
CDR3aa: CASSREGQARNTIYF; CDR3nt: TGCGCCAGCAGCCGAGAGGGACAGGCACGAAACACCATATATTTT; d_gene: TRBD1; v_gene: TRBV4-1; j_gene: TRBJ1-3; abundance: few
CDR3aa: CASSPRVSYNEQFF; CDR3nt: TGTGCCAGCAGCCCCAGGGTTTCCTACAATGAGCAGTTCTTC; d_gene: .; v_gene: TRBV7-9; j_gene: TRBJ2-1; abundance: .
CDR3aa: CASRVIGRSTNEKLFF; CDR3nt: TGTGCCAGCAGGGTTATCGGACGGTCAACTAATGAAAAACTGTTTTTT; d_gene: .; v_gene: TRBV7-2; j_gene: TRBJ1-4; abundance: .
CDR3aa: CAISDRQGTDTQYF; CDR3nt: TGTGCCATCAGTGATCGGCAGGGCACAGATACGCAGTATTTT; d_gene: .; v_gene: TRBV10-3; j_gene: TRBJ2-3; abundance: once
CDR3aa: CASSEMVEQYF; CDR3nt: TGTGCCAGCAGTGAAATGGTGGAGCAGTACTTC; d_gene: .; v_gene: TRBV2; j_gene: TRBJ2-7; abundance: .
CDR3aa: CASSIAIGSSNQPQHF; CDR3nt: TGTGCCAGTAGTATAGCGATCGGGAGTAGCAATCAGCCCCAGCATTTT; d_gene: .; v_gene: TRBV19; j_gene: TRBJ1-5; abundance: .
CDR3aa: CASSYRVARDYGYTF; CDR3nt: TGTGCCAGCAGCTACAGGGTCGCACGGGACTATGGCTACACCTTC; d_gene: .; v_gene: TRBV2; j_gene: TRBJ1-2; abundance: .
CDR3aa: CASSLDGTRTDTQYF; CDR3nt: TGTGCCAGCAGCTTAGACGGGACTCGCACAGATACGCAGTATTTT; d_gene: .; v_gene: TRBV11-3; j_gene: TRBJ2-3; abundance: .
CDR3aa: CASSLAGPSGANVPTF; CDR3nt: TGTGCCAGCAGTCTAGCGGGACCCTCTGGGGCCAACGTCCCGACTTTC; d_gene: TRBD2; v_gene: TRBV28; j_gene: TRBJ2-6; abundance: .
CDR3aa: CASSLVIPNHEQYF; CDR3nt: TGCGCCAGCAGCTTGGTAATCCCGAACCACGAGCAGTACTTC; d_gene: .; v_gene: TRBV5-1; j_gene: TRBJ2-7; abundance: .
CDR3aa: CASSSSAQETQYF; CDR3nt: TGTGCCAGCAGCTCCTCAGCTCAAGAGACCCAGTACTTC; d_gene: .; v_gene: TRBV7-9; j_gene: TRBJ2-5; abundance: once
CDR3aa: CASSEAGSTDTQYF; CDR3nt: TGTGCCAGCAGTGAGGCGGGTAGCACAGATACGCAGTATTTT; d_gene: .; v_gene: TRBV25-1; j_gene: TRBJ2-3; abundance: .
CDR3aa: CASSNGLNTEAFF; CDR3nt: TGTGCCAGCAGCAACGGACTGAACACTGAAGCTTTCTTT; d_gene: .; v_gene: TRBV7-6; j_gene: TRBJ1-1; abundance: few
CDR3aa: CASSFGNQQPQHF; CDR3nt: TGTGCCAGCAGCTTCGGGAATCAGCAGCCCCAGCATTTT; d_gene: .; v_gene: TRBV7-2; j_gene: TRBJ1-5; abundance: .
CDR3aa: CASSQGTLLNEKLFF; CDR3nt: TGTGCCAGCAGCCAAGGAACCCTACTTAATGAAAAACTGTTTTTT; d_gene: .; v_gene: TRBV11-2; j_gene: TRBJ1-4; abundance: few
CDR3aa: CASSSLRNYEQYF; CDR3nt: TGTGCCAGCAGCTCGCTACGTAACTACGAGCAGTACTTC; d_gene: .; v_gene: TRBV7-2; j_gene: TRBJ2-7; abundance: .
CDR3aa: CASSFRDNYGYTF; CDR3nt: TGTGCCAGTAGTTTCCGGGACAACTATGGCTACACCTTC; d_gene: .; v_gene: TRBV19; j_gene: TRBJ1-2; abundance: .
CDR3aa: CASTLDINNEQFF; CDR3nt: TGTGCCAGCACCCTAGACATTAACAATGAGCAGTTCTTC; d_gene: .; v_gene: TRBV7-9; j_gene: TRBJ2-1; abundance: few
CDR3aa: CASSFRGGEQYF; CDR3nt: TGTGCCAGCAGCTTTCGAGGGGGGGAGCAGTACTTC; d_gene: .; v_gene: TRBV11-3; j_gene: TRBJ2-7; abundance: .
CDR3aa: CASSLELAVFTDTQYF; CDR3nt: TGCGCCAGCAGCTTGGAACTAGCGGTCTTCACAGATACGCAGTATTTT; d_gene: TRBD2; v_gene: TRBV5-1; j_gene: TRBJ2-3; abundance: .
CDR3aa: CASSYSRKGGQPQHF; CDR3nt: TGTGCCAGCAGTTACTCCCGGAAGGGGGGTCAGCCCCAGCATTTT; d_gene: .; v_gene: TRBV6-5; j_gene: TRBJ1-5; abundance: once
CDR3aa: CASGRGGPGGSPLHF; CDR3nt: TGTGCCAGCGGGCGGGGGGGGCCGGGAGGTTCACCCCTCCACTTT; d_gene: .; v_gene: TRBV6-6; j_gene: TRBJ1-6; abundance: .
CDR3aa: CASSHTRTGGTSYGYTF; CDR3nt: TGCGCCAGCAGCCACACCCGGACAGGGGGGACCAGCTATGGCTACACCTTC; d_gene: TRBD1; v_gene: TRBV4-1; j_gene: TRBJ1-2; abundance: .
CDR3aa: CASSWTSGGAYNEQFF; CDR3nt: TGTGCCAGCAGCTGGACTAGTGGGGGGGCCTACAATGAGCAGTTCTTC; d_gene: TRBD2; v_gene: TRBV7-6; j_gene: TRBJ2-1; abundance: .
CDR3aa: CAISAGTTLYGYTF; CDR3nt: TGTGCCATCAGTGCCGGGACAACCCTTTATGGCTACACCTTC; d_gene: .; v_gene: TRBV10-3; j_gene: TRBJ1-2; abundance: .
CDR3aa: CASARGQGGRGYTF; CDR3nt: TGTGCCAGCGCGAGGGGACAGGGGGGCCGAGGCTACACCTTC; d_gene: TRBD1; v_gene: TRBV7-9; j_gene: TRBJ1-2; abundance: once
CDR3aa: CASSLLRQGRGTDTQYF; CDR3nt: TGCGCCAGCAGCCTACTTCGACAGGGTCGGGGCACAGATACGCAGTATTTT; d_gene: TRBD1; v_gene: TRBV4-1; j_gene: TRBJ2-3; abundance: .
CDR3aa: CASTISRDEQYF; CDR3nt: TGTGCCAGCACTATATCCCGCGACGAGCAGTATTTC; d_gene: .; v_gene: TRBV6-1; j_gene: TRBJ2-7; abundance: .
CDR3aa: CASSLAQRLAGSSSYNEQFF; CDR3nt: TGTGCCAGCAGCTTAGCGCAGCGACTAGCGGGTTCGAGCTCCTACAATGAGCAGTTCTTC; d_gene: TRBD2; v_gene: TRBV7-6; j_gene: TRBJ2-1; abundance: few
CDR3aa: CASSQGPSMAMNTEAFF; CDR3nt: TGCGCCAGCAGCCAAGGACCGTCCATGGCCATGAACACTGAAGCTTTCTTT; d_gene: .; v_gene: TRBV4-1; j_gene: TRBJ1-1; abundance: .
CDR3aa: CASSLRHNNQPQHF; CDR3nt: TGTGCCAGCAGCCTCCGACACAACAATCAGCCCCAGCATTTT; d_gene: .; v_gene: TRBV28; j_gene: TRBJ1-5; abundance: once
CDR3aa: CASSLAPPGTGELFF; CDR3nt: TGTGCCAGCAGCTTAGCGCCACCAGGCACCGGGGAGCTGTTTTTT; d_gene: .; v_gene: TRBV11-3; j_gene: TRBJ2-2; abundance: .
CDR3aa: CASRPSGSGETQYF; CDR3nt: TGTGCCAGTAGGCCTAGCGGGAGCGGTGAGACCCAGTACTTC; d_gene: TRBD2; v_gene: TRBV19; j_gene: TRBJ2-5; abundance: .
CDR3aa: CASSGQGAKGETQYF; CDR3nt: TGCGCCAGCAGCGGACAGGGGGCTAAAGGAGAGACCCAGTACTTC; d_gene: TRBD1; v_gene: TRBV5-1; j_gene: TRBJ2-5; abundance: few
CDR3aa: CASNRTEHSTKLFF; CDR3nt: TGTGCCAGCAATAGAACGGAACACTCAACAAAACTGTTTTTT; d_gene: .; v_gene: TRBV6-4; j_gene: TRBJ1-4; abundance: .
CDR3aa: CASTSAPDRGNAFF; CDR3nt: TGTGCCAGCACCTCCGCCCCCGACAGGGGAAACGCTTTCTTT; d_gene: TRBD1; v_gene: TRBV6-6; j_gene: TRBJ1-1; abundance: .
CDR3aa: CASSLKLQETQYF; CDR3nt: TGTGCCAGCAGCTTGAAACTCCAAGAGACCCAGTACTTC; d_gene: .; v_gene: TRBV7-9; j_gene: TRBJ2-5; abundance: .
CDR3aa: CASSQTGLAGGPYQETQYF; CDR3nt: TGTGCCAGCAGCCAGACCGGACTAGCGGGAGGGCCGTACCAAGAGACCCAGTACTTC; d_gene: TRBD2; v_gene: TRBV14; j_gene: TRBJ2-5; abundance: .